Shown below are 2 T cell receptor beta chains from a single sample sequenced in a study of cytomegalovirus exposure and HLA in healthy donors. The PCR made use of 60 Vbeta and 13 Jbeta primers. Using immunoSEQ multiplex PCR, the repertoire was profiled, and TCRdb retains in-frame clones only, with some absent. The table includes 140,000 to 150,000 clones, roughly 70% detected once. The material sequenced was PBMCs. The receptors stem from a man aged 25-45 years in good health and CMV-seronegative.

The chain has TRBV19 and TRBJ1-6; TRBD1 matches 11 bases. The germline gives CDR1 LNHDA, CDR2 SQIVND (reference sequence). Trimming at V came to 4 bases and at J to 8 bases, leaving 4 bases not matched to a gene. There are 15 residues in the CDR3. CDR3 DNA: TGTGCCAGTAGTACGGGGACAGGGGGAGATTCACCCCTCCACTTT. The encoded protein is CASSTGTGGDSPLHF. The whole variable domain, remainder taken from reference TRBV19 and TRBJ1-6, is DGGITQSPKYLFRKEGQNVTLSCEQNLNHDAMYWYRQDPGQGLRLIYYSQIVNDFQKGDIAEGYSVSREKKESFPLTVTSAQKNPTAFYLCASSTGTGGDSPLHFGNGTRLTVT.

The chain combines TRBV4-2 with TRBJ1-4; 8 bases are shared with TRBD1. J lost 0 bases, V lost 1 base, and 7 bases had no gene match. The CDR3 has 18 amino acids. The germline CDR1 and CDR2 sequences are LGHNA and YNFKEQ. The CDR3 nucleotides are TGTGCCAGCAGCCAAGCGCAGGGGGCCAAATCAACTAATGAAAAACTGTTTTTT. This sequence encodes CASSQAQGAKSTNEKLFF.